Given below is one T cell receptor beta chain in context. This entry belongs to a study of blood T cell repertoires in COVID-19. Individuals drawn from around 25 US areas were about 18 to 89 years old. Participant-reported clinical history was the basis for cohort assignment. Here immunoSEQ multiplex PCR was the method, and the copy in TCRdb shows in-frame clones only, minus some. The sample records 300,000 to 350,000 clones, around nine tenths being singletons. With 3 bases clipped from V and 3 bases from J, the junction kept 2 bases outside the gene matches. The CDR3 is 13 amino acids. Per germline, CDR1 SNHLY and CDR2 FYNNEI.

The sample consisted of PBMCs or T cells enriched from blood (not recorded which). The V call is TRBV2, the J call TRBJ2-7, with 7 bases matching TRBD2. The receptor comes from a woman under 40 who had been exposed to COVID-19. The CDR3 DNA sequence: TGTGCCAGCAGTGATCGGGGGGTCTACGAGCAGTACTTC. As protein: CASSDRGVYEQYF.